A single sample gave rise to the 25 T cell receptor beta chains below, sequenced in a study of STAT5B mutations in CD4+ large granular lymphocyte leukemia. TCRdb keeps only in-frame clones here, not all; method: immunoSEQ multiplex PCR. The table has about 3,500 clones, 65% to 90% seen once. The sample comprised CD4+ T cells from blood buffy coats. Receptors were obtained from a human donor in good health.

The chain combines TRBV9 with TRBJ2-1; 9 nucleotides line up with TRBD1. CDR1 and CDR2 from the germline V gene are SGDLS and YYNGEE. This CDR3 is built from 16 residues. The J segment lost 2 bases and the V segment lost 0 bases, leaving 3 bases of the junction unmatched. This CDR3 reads CASSVEQGAAYNEQFF. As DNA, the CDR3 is TGTGCCAGCAGCGTAGAACAGGGGGCTGCCTACAATGAGCAGTTCTTC.

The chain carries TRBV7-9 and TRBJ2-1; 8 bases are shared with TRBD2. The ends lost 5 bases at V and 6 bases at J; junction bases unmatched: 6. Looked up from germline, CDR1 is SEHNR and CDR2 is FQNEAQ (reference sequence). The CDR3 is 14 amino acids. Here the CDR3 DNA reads TGTGCCAGCAGCGACGGGAGGGCCGCCAATGAGCAGTTCTTC. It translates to CASSDGRAANEQFF. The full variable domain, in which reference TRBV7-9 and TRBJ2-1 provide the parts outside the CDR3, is DTGVSQNPRHKITKRGQNVTFRCDPISEHNRLYWYRQTLGQGPEFLTYFQNEAQLEKSRLLSDRFSAERPKGSFSTLEIQRTEQGDSAMYLCASSDGRAANEQFFGPGTRLTVL.

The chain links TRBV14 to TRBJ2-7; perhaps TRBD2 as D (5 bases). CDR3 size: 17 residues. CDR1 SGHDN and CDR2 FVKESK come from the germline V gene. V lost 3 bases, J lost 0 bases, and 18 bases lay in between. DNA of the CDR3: TGTGCCAGCAGCCATGGCCGTAGCGTAACTTACTCCTACGAGCAGTACTTC. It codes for CASSHGRSVTYSYEQYF.

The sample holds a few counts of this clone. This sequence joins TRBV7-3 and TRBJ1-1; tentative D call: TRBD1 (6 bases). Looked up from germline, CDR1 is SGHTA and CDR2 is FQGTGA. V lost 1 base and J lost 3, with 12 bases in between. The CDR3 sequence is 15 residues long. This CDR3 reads CASSLIRGRHTEAFF. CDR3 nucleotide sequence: TGTGCCAGCAGCTTAATCAGGGGTCGGCACACTGAAGCTTTCTTT.

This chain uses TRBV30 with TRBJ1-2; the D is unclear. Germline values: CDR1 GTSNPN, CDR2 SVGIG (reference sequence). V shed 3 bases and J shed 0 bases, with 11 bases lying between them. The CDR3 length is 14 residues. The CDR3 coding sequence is TGTGCCTGGAGGCTAGGGTTCACTAACTATGGCTACACCTTC. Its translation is CAWRLGFTNYGYTF.

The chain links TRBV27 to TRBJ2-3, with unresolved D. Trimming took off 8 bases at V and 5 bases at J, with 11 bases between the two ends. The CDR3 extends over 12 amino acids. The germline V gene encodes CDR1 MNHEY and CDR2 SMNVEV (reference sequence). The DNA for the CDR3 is TGTGCCAGCCGGCCATACGGAGATACGCAGTATTTT. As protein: CASRPYGDTQYF.

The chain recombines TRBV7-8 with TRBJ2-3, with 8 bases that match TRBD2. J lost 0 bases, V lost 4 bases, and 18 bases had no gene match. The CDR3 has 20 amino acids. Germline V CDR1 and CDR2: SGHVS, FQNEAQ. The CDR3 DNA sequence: TGTGCCAGCAGCTCCCAAGGGGTTTACGGGAGGGCCGGTAGCACAGATACGCAGTATTTT. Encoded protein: CASSSQGVYGRAGSTDTQYF.

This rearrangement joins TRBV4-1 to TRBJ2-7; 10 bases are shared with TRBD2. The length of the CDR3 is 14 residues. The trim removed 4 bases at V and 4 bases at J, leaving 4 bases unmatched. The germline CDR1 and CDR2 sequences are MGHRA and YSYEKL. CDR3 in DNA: TGCGCCAGCAGCCGGACTAGCGGACTATACGAGCAGTACTTC. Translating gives CASSRTSGLYEQYF.

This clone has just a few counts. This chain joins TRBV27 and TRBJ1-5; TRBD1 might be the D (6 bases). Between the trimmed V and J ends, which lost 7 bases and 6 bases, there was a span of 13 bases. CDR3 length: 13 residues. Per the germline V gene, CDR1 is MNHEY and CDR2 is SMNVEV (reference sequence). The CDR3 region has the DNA TGTGCCAGCACCCAGGGGAGTGGTCAGCCCCAGCATTTT. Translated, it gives CASTQGSGQPQHF.

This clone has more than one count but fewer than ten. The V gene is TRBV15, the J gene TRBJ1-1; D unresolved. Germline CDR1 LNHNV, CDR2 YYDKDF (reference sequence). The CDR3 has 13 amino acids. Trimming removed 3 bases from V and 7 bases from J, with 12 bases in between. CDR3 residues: CATSSTETNEAFF. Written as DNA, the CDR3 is TGTGCCACCAGCAGTACGGAGACGAATGAAGCTTTCTTT.

This CDR3 reads CASSEGSGSVTDTQYF. The DNA for the CDR3 is TGTGCCAGCAGTGAAGGTAGCGGGAGTGTGACAGATACGCAGTATTTT. The V call is TRBV6-4, the J call TRBJ2-3, with 9 bases aligning to TRBD2. The length of the CDR3 is 16 residues. CDR1 and CDR2 from the germline V gene are MRHNA and SNTAGT. V shed 3 bases and J 3 bases; nucleotides not matched to a gene: 7.

The CDR3 region has the DNA TGTGCCAGCAGCTTCCGGGACAGGGGATACGAGCAGTACTTC. This sequence encodes CASSFRDRGYEQYF. The genes are TRBV9 and TRBJ2-7; TRBD1 agrees at 10 bases. The CDR3 length is 14 residues. V lost 4 bases and J lost 4; bases outside the gene matches: 5. Germline CDR1 is SGDLS and CDR2 is YYNGEE.

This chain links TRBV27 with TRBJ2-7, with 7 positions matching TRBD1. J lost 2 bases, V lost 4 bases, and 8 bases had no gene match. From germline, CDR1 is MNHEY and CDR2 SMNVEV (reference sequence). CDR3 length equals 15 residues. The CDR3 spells CASSSRQGVTYEQYF. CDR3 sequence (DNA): TGTGCCAGCAGTTCCCGACAGGGTGTGACCTACGAGCAGTACTTC.

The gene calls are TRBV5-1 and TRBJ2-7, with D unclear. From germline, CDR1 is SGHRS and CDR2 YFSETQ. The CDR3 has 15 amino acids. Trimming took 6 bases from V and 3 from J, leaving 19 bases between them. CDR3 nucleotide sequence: TGCGCCAGCAAGCAGGAGCCTACACGCAGCTACGAGCAGTACTTC. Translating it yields CASKQEPTRSYEQYF.

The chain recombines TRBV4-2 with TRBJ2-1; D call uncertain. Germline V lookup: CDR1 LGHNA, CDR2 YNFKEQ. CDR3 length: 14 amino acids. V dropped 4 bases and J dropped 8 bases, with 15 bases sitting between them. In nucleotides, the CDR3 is TGTGCCAGCAGCCTAGACTCCGAGGTGGATGAGCAGTTCTTC. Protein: CASSLDSEVDEQFF.

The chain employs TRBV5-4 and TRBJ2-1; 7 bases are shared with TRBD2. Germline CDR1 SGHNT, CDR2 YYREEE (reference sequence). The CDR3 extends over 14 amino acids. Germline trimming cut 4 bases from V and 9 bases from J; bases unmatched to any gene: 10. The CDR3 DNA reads TGTGCCAGCAGCCTCGGGGGGATGTCCAGTGAGCAGTTCTTC. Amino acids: CASSLGGMSSEQFF.

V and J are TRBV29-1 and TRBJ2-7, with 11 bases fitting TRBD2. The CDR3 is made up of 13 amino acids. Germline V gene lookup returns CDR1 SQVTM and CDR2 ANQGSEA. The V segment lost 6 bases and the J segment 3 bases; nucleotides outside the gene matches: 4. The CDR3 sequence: CSVTSGSHYEQYF. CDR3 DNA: TGCAGCGTCACTAGCGGGAGCCACTACGAGCAGTACTTC.

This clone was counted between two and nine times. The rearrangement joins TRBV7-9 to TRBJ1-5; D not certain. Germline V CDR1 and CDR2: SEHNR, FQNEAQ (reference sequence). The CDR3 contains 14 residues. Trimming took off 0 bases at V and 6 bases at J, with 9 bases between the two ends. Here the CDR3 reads CASSLAFTTQPQHF. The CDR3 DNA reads TGTGCCAGCAGCTTAGCTTTTACGACTCAGCCCCAGCATTTT.

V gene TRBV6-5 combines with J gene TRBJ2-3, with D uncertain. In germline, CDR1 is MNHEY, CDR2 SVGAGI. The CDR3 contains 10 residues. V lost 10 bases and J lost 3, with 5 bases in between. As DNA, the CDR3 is TGTGCCACGGGTACAGATACGCAGTATTTT. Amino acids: CATGTDTQYF.

The CDR3 spells CAWIPSFLGAPINYGYTF. The CDR3 nucleotides read TGTGCCTGGATCCCCTCTTTTTTGGGAGCACCAATTAACTATGGCTACACCTTC. The chain links TRBV30 to TRBJ1-2; D is unresolved. In germline, CDR1 is GTSNPN, CDR2 SVGIG (reference sequence). Trimming left V 4 bases short and J 1 base short, with 25 bases between. This CDR3 is built from 18 residues.

The CDR3 DNA follows: TGCAGCGTTGGAGATAGCGTCTCCTACGAGCAGTACTTC. This codes for CSVGDSVSYEQYF. The V gene is TRBV29-1, the J gene TRBJ2-7, with D possibly matching TRBD2 (5 bases). The germline V and J ends were trimmed by 4 bases and 0 bases, with 10 bases remaining between them. Germline CDR1 reads SQVTM; CDR2 reads ANQGSEA. This CDR3 contains 13 residues.

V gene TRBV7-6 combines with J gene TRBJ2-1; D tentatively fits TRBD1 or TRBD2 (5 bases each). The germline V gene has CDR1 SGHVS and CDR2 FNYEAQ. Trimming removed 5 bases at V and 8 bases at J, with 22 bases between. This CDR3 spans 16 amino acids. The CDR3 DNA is TGTGCCAGCAGCAATCCAAGGGGACCCATATCGGATGAGCAGTTCTTC. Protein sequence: CASSNPRGPISDEQFF.

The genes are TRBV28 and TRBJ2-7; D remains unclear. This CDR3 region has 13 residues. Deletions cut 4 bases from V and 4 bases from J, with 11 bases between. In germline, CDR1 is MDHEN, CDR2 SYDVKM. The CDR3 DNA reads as TGTGCCAGCAGTTCGGACGGACCTTACGAGCAGTACTTC. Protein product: CASSSDGPYEQYF.

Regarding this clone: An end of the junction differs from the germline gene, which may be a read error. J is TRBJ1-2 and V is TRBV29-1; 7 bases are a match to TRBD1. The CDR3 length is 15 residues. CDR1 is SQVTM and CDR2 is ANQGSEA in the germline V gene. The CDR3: CGVEDRDSPNYGYTF. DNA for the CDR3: TGCGGCGTTGAAGATAGGGACAGTCCTAACTATGGCTACACCTTC. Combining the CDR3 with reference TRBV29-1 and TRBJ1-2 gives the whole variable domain SAVISQKPSRDICQRGTSLTIQCQVDSQVTMMFWYRQQPGQSLTLIATANQGSEATYESGFVIDKFPISRPNLTFSTLTVSNMSPEDSSIYLCGVEDRDSPNYGYTFGSGTRLTVV.

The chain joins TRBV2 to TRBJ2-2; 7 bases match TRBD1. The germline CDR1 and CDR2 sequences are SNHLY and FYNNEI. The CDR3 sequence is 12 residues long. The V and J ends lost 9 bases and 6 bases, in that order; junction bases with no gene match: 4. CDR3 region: CARRQGAGELFF. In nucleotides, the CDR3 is TGTGCCAGGAGACAGGGTGCCGGGGAGCTGTTTTTT.